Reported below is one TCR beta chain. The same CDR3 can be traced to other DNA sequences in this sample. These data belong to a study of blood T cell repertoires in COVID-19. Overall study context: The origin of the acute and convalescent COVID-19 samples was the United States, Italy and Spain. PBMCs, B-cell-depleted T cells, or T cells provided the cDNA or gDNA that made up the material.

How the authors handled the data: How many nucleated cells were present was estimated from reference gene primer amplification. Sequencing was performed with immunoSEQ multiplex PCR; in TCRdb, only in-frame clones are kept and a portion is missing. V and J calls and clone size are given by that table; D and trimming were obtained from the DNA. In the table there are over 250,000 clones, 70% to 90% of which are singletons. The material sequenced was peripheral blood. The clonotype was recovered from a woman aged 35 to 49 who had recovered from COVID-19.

The chain's CDR3 is CASSQDRGTEAFF. The CDR3 bases are TGTGCCAGCAGCCAAGATCGGGGGACTGAAGCTTTCTTT. The chain couples TRBV14 to TRBJ1-1; D is perhaps TRBD1 (5 bases). The V end was cut by 0 bases, the J end by 5 bases, with 7 bases between. CDR3 length: 13 residues. The germline V gene encodes CDR1 SGHDN and CDR2 FVKESK.